The rows below give T cell receptor beta chains drawn from one sample of a study of T-cell memory formation after mild COVID-19. TCRdb analysed the 5' RACE reads with MiXCR anew, one entry per CDR3 protein. The sample lists approximately 500,000 distinct CDR3 sequences, around a quarter seen once, with around 12% in the top ten. Sequences were obtained from PBMCs or a T cell subset sorted from them (not recorded which). These receptors all stem from an adult woman who had mild COVID-19 (a few samples of this study predate the infection). Cell type and time point are not known. CDR3s include the opening cysteine and the closing phenylalanine or tryptophan. The D gene is left open where the match is weak. For some rows the clone size is stated as once, few or many, or as a class when expanded; others skip it.

j_call: TRBJ2-2
v_call: TRBV29-1
clone_size: few
d_call: NA
cdr3_nt: TGCAGCGTTGAAGCCCCAAGCCGGTCAAACGGGGAGCTGTTTTTT
cdr3_aa: CSVEAPSRSNGELFF

j_call: TRBJ2-1
v_call: TRBV4-3
clone_size: few
d_call: NA
cdr3_nt: TGCGCCAGCAGCCAAGAGGCAGTGACTGAGCAGTTCTTC
cdr3_aa: CASSQEAVTEQFF

j_call: TRBJ1-2
v_call: TRBV6-5
clone_size: NA
d_call: TRBD1
cdr3_nt: TGTGCCAGCAGTACCCAGGGGGGCCTATATGGCTACACCTTC
cdr3_aa: CASSTQGGLYGYTF

j_call: TRBJ2-1
v_call: TRBV5-1
clone_size: many
d_call: NA
cdr3_nt: TGCGCCAGCAGCTCCCTAGAGCGGGACAATGAGCAGTTCTTC
cdr3_aa: CASSSLERDNEQFF

j_call: TRBJ2-5
v_call: TRBV5-1
clone_size: NA
d_call: TRBD1
cdr3_nt: TGCGCCAGCAGCTTCACAGGGGAAGAGACCCAGTACTTC
cdr3_aa: CASSFTGEETQYF

j_call: TRBJ1-6
v_call: TRBV15
clone_size: NA
d_call: NA
cdr3_nt: TGTGCCACCAGCAGAGCCCCGGGACATCTAGATAATTCACCCCTCCACTTT
cdr3_aa: CATSRAPGHLDNSPLHF

j_call: TRBJ2-7
v_call: TRBV6-2/TRBV6-3
clone_size: NA
d_call: TRBD2
cdr3_nt: TGTGCCAGCAGGATCCTTAGCGGGGACTTTGACGAGCAGTACTTC
cdr3_aa: CASRILSGDFDEQYF

j_call: TRBJ2-3
v_call: TRBV2
clone_size: NA
d_call: TRBD2
cdr3_nt: TGTGCCAGCAGTGGCGGGGGGACGATCACAGATACGCAGTATTTT
cdr3_aa: CASSGGGTITDTQYF

j_call: TRBJ2-7
v_call: TRBV11-1
clone_size: many
d_call: NA
cdr3_nt: TGTGCCAGCAGCCCGCCGGGACAATCCTACGAGCAGTACTTC
cdr3_aa: CASSPPGQSYEQYF

j_call: TRBJ2-1
v_call: TRBV30
clone_size: few
d_call: TRBD1
cdr3_nt: TGTGCCTGGGCCCGACAGGGTCGGTGGAATGAGCAGTTCTTC
cdr3_aa: CAWARQGRWNEQFF

j_call: TRBJ2-1
v_call: TRBV4-2
clone_size: few
d_call: TRBD2
cdr3_nt: TGTGCCAGCACGTTGGACTCGAGCGGGGGACTGGAGCAGTTCTTC
cdr3_aa: CASTLDSSGGLEQFF

j_call: TRBJ2-3
v_call: TRBV12-3/TRBV12-4
clone_size: NA
d_call: TRBD1
cdr3_nt: TGTGCCAGCAGCCGTAGTGGGACAGCGACGCACACAGATACGCAGTATTTT
cdr3_aa: CASSRSGTATHTDTQYF

j_call: TRBJ2-1
v_call: TRBV5-4
clone_size: NA
d_call: TRBD1
cdr3_nt: TGTGCCAGCAGCTCTGGACAGGCGGATGAGCAGTTCTTC
cdr3_aa: CASSSGQADEQFF

j_call: TRBJ2-7
v_call: TRBV4-1
clone_size: NA
d_call: TRBD1
cdr3_nt: TGCGCCAGCAGCCCCCTAGGGGGCATCTACGAGCAGTACTTC
cdr3_aa: CASSPLGGIYEQYF

j_call: TRBJ2-7
v_call: TRBV4-2
clone_size: NA
d_call: TRBD2
cdr3_nt: TGTGCCAGCAGCCAAGAACTAGCGTCGGCCTACGAGCAGTACTTC
cdr3_aa: CASSQELASAYEQYF

j_call: TRBJ1-1
v_call: TRBV3-1
clone_size: few
d_call: NA
cdr3_nt: TGTGCCAGCACCACCCTAGGGACGGTCACTGAAGCTTTCTTT
cdr3_aa: CASTTLGTVTEAFF

j_call: TRBJ2-7
v_call: TRBV4-2
clone_size: few
d_call: TRBD2
cdr3_nt: TGTGCCAGCAGCCATGGCGGGAGGGGAACCTACGAGCAGTACTTC
cdr3_aa: CASSHGGRGTYEQYF

j_call: TRBJ2-3
v_call: TRBV6-5
clone_size: NA
d_call: TRBD2
cdr3_nt: TGTGCCAGCAGTCGGTCGACTAGCGGGGGGTACACAGATACGCAGTATTTT
cdr3_aa: CASSRSTSGGYTDTQYF

j_call: TRBJ2-7
v_call: TRBV7-9
clone_size: NA
d_call: TRBD1
cdr3_nt: TGTGCCAGCAGCTTAGTATCGGGACAGGGGAACGAGCAGTACTTC
cdr3_aa: CASSLVSGQGNEQYF

j_call: TRBJ2-5
v_call: TRBV7-9
clone_size: few
d_call: TRBD2
cdr3_nt: TGTGCCAGCAGCCTATTAGGGCTAGCGGGAGGGCAGAAAGAGACCCAGTACTTC
cdr3_aa: CASSLLGLAGGQKETQYF

j_call: TRBJ2-1
v_call: TRBV12-3/TRBV12-4
clone_size: NA
d_call: NA
cdr3_nt: TGTGCCAGCAGTTTATCAGGGGCCCCCACAAATGAGCAGTTCTTC
cdr3_aa: CASSLSGAPTNEQFF

j_call: TRBJ2-7
v_call: TRBV5-1
clone_size: few
d_call: NA
cdr3_nt: TGCGCCAGCAGCTTGGTGGGCAGTGATTACGAGCAGTACTTC
cdr3_aa: CASSLVGSDYEQYF

j_call: TRBJ2-1
v_call: TRBV5-4
clone_size: few
d_call: NA
cdr3_nt: TGTGCCAGCAGCTCAGGGGGGGTGTCTGCCTACAATGAGCAGTTCTTC
cdr3_aa: CASSSGGVSAYNEQFF

j_call: TRBJ2-1
v_call: TRBV7-9
clone_size: NA
d_call: TRBD2
cdr3_nt: TGTGCCAGCAGCTTAAGGGCTAGCGGGGGATACAATGAGCAGTTCTTC
cdr3_aa: CASSLRASGGYNEQFF

j_call: TRBJ2-5
v_call: TRBV6-1
clone_size: few
d_call: NA
cdr3_nt: TGTGCCAGCAGGGACGACGGCCAAGAGACCCAGTACTTC
cdr3_aa: CASRDDGQETQYF

j_call: TRBJ1-4
v_call: TRBV20-1
clone_size: NA
d_call: NA
cdr3_nt: TGCAGTGCTAGAGATTTGAGGGCTGCTAATGAAAAACTGTTTTTT
cdr3_aa: CSARDLRAANEKLFF

j_call: TRBJ1-5
v_call: TRBV5-1
clone_size: NA
d_call: NA
cdr3_nt: TGCGCCAGCAGCTTGGGTGCTCGCGTAGGGATGAATCAGCCCCAGCATTTT
cdr3_aa: CASSLGARVGMNQPQHF

j_call: TRBJ1-1
v_call: TRBV18
clone_size: many
d_call: NA
cdr3_nt: TGTGCCAGCTCACCCGCGACAGCGAACACTGAAGCTTTCTTT
cdr3_aa: CASSPATANTEAFF

j_call: TRBJ2-1
v_call: TRBV7-6
clone_size: few
d_call: TRBD2
cdr3_nt: TGTGCCAGCAGCTCCGTAGCGGGGACCTACAATGAGCAGTTCTTC
cdr3_aa: CASSSVAGTYNEQFF

j_call: TRBJ2-7
v_call: TRBV24-1
clone_size: NA
d_call: NA
cdr3_nt: TGTGCCACCGCCGGGACACACCCTTACGAGCAGTACTTC
cdr3_aa: CATAGTHPYEQYF

j_call: TRBJ2-7
v_call: TRBV20-1
clone_size: few
d_call: NA
cdr3_nt: TGCAGTGCTAGAGACCAGTCTAGGCTCGAGCAGTACTTC
cdr3_aa: CSARDQSRLEQYF

j_call: TRBJ1-6
v_call: TRBV20-1
clone_size: NA
d_call: NA
cdr3_nt: TGCAGTGCTAGCAGCCAGGGCGGGGGAAATTCACCCCTCCACTTT
cdr3_aa: CSASSQGGGNSPLHF

j_call: TRBJ2-2
v_call: TRBV7-3
clone_size: NA
d_call: NA
cdr3_nt: TGTGCCAGCAGCTGGCGACAGGCCGGGGAGCTGTTTTTT
cdr3_aa: CASSWRQAGELFF

j_call: TRBJ2-2
v_call: TRBV9
clone_size: NA
d_call: TRBD1
cdr3_nt: TGTGCCAGCAGCCCGTCGTCGGCAGGGGGAGGGGAGCTGTTTTTT
cdr3_aa: CASSPSSAGGGELFF

j_call: TRBJ2-3
v_call: TRBV27
clone_size: many
d_call: TRBD2
cdr3_nt: TGTGCCAGCAGTTTAGCGGGAGCCACAGATACGCAGTATTTT
cdr3_aa: CASSLAGATDTQYF

j_call: TRBJ2-5
v_call: TRBV7-9
clone_size: NA
d_call: TRBD2
cdr3_nt: TGTGCCAGCAGCTCCGCCCTAGCGGGGGGGCAGGAGACCCAGTACTTC
cdr3_aa: CASSSALAGGQETQYF

j_call: TRBJ2-7
v_call: TRBV2
clone_size: few
d_call: TRBD1
cdr3_nt: TGTGCCAGCACCTCGGGGCAGGGGGCCTACGAGCAGTACTTC
cdr3_aa: CASTSGQGAYEQYF

j_call: TRBJ2-7
v_call: TRBV27
clone_size: NA
d_call: NA
cdr3_nt: TGTGCCAGCAGTGAGAAGGAGCTGGCCTACGAGCAGTACTTC
cdr3_aa: CASSEKELAYEQYF

j_call: TRBJ2-7
v_call: TRBV10-1
clone_size: few
d_call: TRBD2
cdr3_nt: TGCGCCAGCACCAAAGGACTAGCGGGGGTCCCCTACGAGCAGTACTTC
cdr3_aa: CASTKGLAGVPYEQYF

j_call: TRBJ2-3
v_call: TRBV5-1
clone_size: many
d_call: NA
cdr3_nt: TGCGCCAGCAGCGTCCAGGGGATGAGCACAGATACGCAGTATTTT
cdr3_aa: CASSVQGMSTDTQYF